Detailed here is one T cell receptor (beta chain). The clone's antigen remains unknown. One end of the junction varies from germline; a read error may be responsible. The approximately 39 donors, aged roughly 6 to 100 years, were systemically healthy Caucasian individuals from Russia. Ten milliliters of peripheral blood were drawn from each donor into EDTA-treated Vacutainer tubes. Ficoll-Paque density-gradient centrifugation was used to isolate PBMCs, with at least 6.5 million per sample. Trizol reagent was used to extract total RNA from PBMCs, with at least 5.5 micrograms per sample. For every donor, an aliquot of PBMCs went through flow cytometry to measure the percentages of naive CD45RAhigh/CD27high T cells. The data were obtained in a study of blood T cells in healthy people across ages (dated by TCRdb to about 2015). Context from the whole study: In model experiments, template switching captured roughly one uniquely barcoded TCR beta cDNA molecule for every two T cells. The study analyzed two additional independent replicas of 1 million unique cDNA reads from the same blood draw for two donors, one aged 18 to 29 and one aged 80 or older. To track age-related changes in TCR beta repertoire diversity, the study relied on deep sequencing normalized with unique cDNA molecular identifiers. To avoid experimental bias, donors of different ages were spread randomly across the sequencing lanes. Donors were grouped into four age groups: young (average approximately 15 years), middle-aged (around 39), aged (around 66) and long-lived (82).

From its cysteine to its phenylalanine, the CDR3 spans 14 amino acids. Just the 42-base CDR3 DNA is kept, in frame starting at base 1. CDR1 SQVTM and CDR2 ANQGSEA are derived from the germline V gene. The library was produced with 5' RACE. The run used an Illumina HiSeq 2500. The second PCR ran for roughly 7 to 12 cycles and used a J-beta primer mix along with a sample-barcoded 5' primer. A unique molecular identifier was introduced onto each TCR beta cDNA molecule by a template-switch 5' adaptor carrying 12 random nucleotides. Each sample yielded at least 2.5 million CDR3-containing paired-end reads. First-strand cDNA was synthesized from all RNA with the Mint cDNA synthesis kit, primed by a TRBC-specific oligonucleotide. Following uracil-DNA glycosylase treatment, a first 18-cycle PCR with universal primers M1SS and BC2_uni_R was performed on all cDNA. The study's own analysis went as follows. Normalization of each sample was performed by random selection of 1 million high-quality reads, each carrying a distinct molecular identifier. Reads sharing molecular identifiers were discarded rather than binned into consensus sequences. MiTCR, with a Q25 quality threshold and the strictest error-elimination algorithm, was used for CDR3 identification, clonotype clustering and error correction. A nonparametric unseen species model with Euler transformation was used to estimate a lower bound on total TCR beta diversity. TCRdb redid the processing of the public reads, applying fastp at Q25 and MiXCR, and retained in-frame beta chains. All rows with the same CDR3 protein become a single entry with the most common DNA and genes. None of the V and J calls come from the authors' own analysis; TCRdb made them. The sample table contains 2 million or so distinct CDR3 sequences; only one count was recorded for less than 50% of them. About 2.1% of the sample lies in the top ten.

What the authors observed across the whole study: Compared with the aged group, the long-lived group had more naive CD4+ T cells, fewer expanded clones and increased TCR diversity, a pattern suggesting age selection. Because donor CMV infection status was unknown, age-related changes in expanded clonotypes were potentially confounded. Since profiling was done on bulk unsorted PBMCs, naive and antigen-experienced compartments could not be conclusively compared. As age increased, observed TCR beta diversity per million T cells dropped in a roughly linear way, and a significant reduction was already evident by age about 40. Observed TCR beta diversity correlated strongly with the percentage of naive T cells measured by flow cytometry. Total diversity estimates from one million sequenced T cells were considered lower bounds and underestimates.

The chain employs TRBV29-1 and TRBJ1-2; possibly the D gene is TRBD1, per 6 matching bases. Sequenced material: blood. This receptor was obtained from a woman between 35 and 50 years old in good health. The CDR3 here reads CGVTPTGLNYGYTF. The nucleotide sequence is given as TGCGGCGTGACGCCGACAGGTCTTAACTATGGCTACACCTTC.